This T cell receptor beta chain came from a study of T cell repertoires in cytomegalovirus infection (dated by TCRdb to the late 2010s). Background on the whole study: The HLA type of each donor mattered for the analysis, because public TCR beta signatures pointed to carriage of CMV infection along with the matching HLA type. General study outcomes and caveats: In both this cohort and an independent roughly 330-donor cohort, the cumulative frequency of public TCR beta family members distinguished carriers of CMV infection plus the relevant HLA type. The ex vivo response was dominated by HLA-C-restricted CMV-specific TCR beta clonotypes, which also provided the single most frequent clonotype in two of eight donors.

Termini included, the CDR3 measures 15 amino acids. Here the CDR3 DNA is all that survives: 45 bases in frame from base 1. V was cut back by 2 bases and J by 11 bases, leaving a gap of 21 bases between them. In the germline V gene, CDR1 corresponds to MDHEN and CDR2 to SYDVKM. As concerns this clonotype: Its cognate antigen has yet to be identified. Here the CDR3 omits its conserved ending phenylalanine or tryptophan, so a read error is the likely source.

TCRdb shows the sequencer as Illumina HiSeq 1500. TCRdb reanalyzed the raw reads on its own, using fastp at Q25 for trimming and MiXCR for clone calling, and kept in-frame beta chains. Every distinct CDR3 protein forms one entry, paired with its most common genes and DNA. The sample table shows hundreds of thousands of distinct CDR3 sequences, and approximately 30% are seen once. The top ten clones comprise around 13% of the sample. Material: PBMCs. This TCR came from a human donor in good health (CMV status not recorded). Some clones in this sample may be carry-over from other donors' samples. The rearrangement joined TRBV28 to TRBJ1-1; the D segment could be TRBD1, given 5 matching bases. The nucleotide sequence is TGTGCCAGCAGTTTACCGGAGGGACCCCCCTCTGGGGCTTTCTGT. Translated, it reads CASSLPEGPPSGAFC.